What follows describes a single T cell receptor beta chain. Its antigen is not known. The donors were members of the roughly 130-subject validation cohort (separate from the approximately 650-subject first cohort). Profiled with immunoSEQ multiplex PCR; TCRdb holds only in-frame clones, not every one. The top ten clones hold more than 0.7% of a sample with over 150,000 clones, approximately 96% of them seen once. The CDR3 is made up of 15 amino acids. The junction had 3 bases not matched to a gene; V was cut back by 3 bases and J by 3 bases. The germline gives CDR1 SGHDT, CDR2 YYEEEE. This sample was included in a study of cytomegalovirus exposure and HLA in healthy donors. Study-wide points: The authors enumerated roughly 180 TCR beta chains as linked to cytomegalovirus.

V and J are TRBV5-6 and TRBJ2-1, with 10 bases lining up with TRBD2. This clonotype was sampled from a woman under 30 in good health and CMV-seronegative. Sequenced material: PBMCs. In DNA form, the CDR3 reads TGTGCCAGCAGCTCGGAGCGGGGGGGCTACAATGAGCAGTTCTTC. This translates into CASSSERGGYNEQFF.